The 15 T cell receptor beta chains below all came from one sample that was sequenced in a study of post-analysis software for immune sequencing data (dated by TCRdb to between 2014 and 2016). The library relied on PCR. The sequencer listed for this sample is Illumina HiSeq 2500. Unique molecular identifiers were incorporated into TCR beta cDNA libraries to reduce PCR and sequencing biases. The public reads were run again by TCRdb, first through fastp at Q25 and then through MiXCR, and only productive beta chains were kept. Rows merge per CDR3 protein into single entries with the most common DNA and genes. The table for this sample lists about 760,000 distinct CDR3 sequences; just under 30% of them were counted only once. Of the sample, more than 0.55% falls within the top ten clones. Points the paper makes about the study in general: Significantly higher frequencies in patients than in controls were found for five or six TRBV segments, including TRBV5-6, TRBV5-1 and TRBV20-1.

Their antigens remain unidentified. What was sequenced was blood. The receptors were gathered from a girl between 5 and 17 years old with multiple sclerosis.

The rearrangement joins TRBV6-2 or TRBV6-3 to TRBJ2-5, with TRBD1 matching 8 bases. The J call may be faulty, since TRBJ2-7 better matches the DNA end. The CDR3 is made up of 14 amino acids. From germline, CDR1 is MNHEY and CDR2 SVGEGT. The CDR3 nucleotides read TGTGCCAGCACTCCGTCAGGGGGCACAGGCGAGCAGTACTTC. It codes for CASTPSGGTGEQYF.

For the CDR3, the DNA is TGTGCCAGCAGCTCCCACTGGACAGTGAACACCGGGGAGCTGTTTTTT. Translation gives CASSSHWTVNTGELFF. The chain links TRBV11-1 to TRBJ2-2; the D gene is possibly TRBD1 (6 bases). CDR1 SGHAT and CDR2 FQDESV come from the germline V gene (reference sequence). Trimming took off 4 bases at V and 1 base at J, with 13 bases between the two ends. The CDR3 consists of 16 residues.

This clonotype appeared a few times. The junction shows a germline mismatch at one end, possibly a read error. The chain uses TRBV10-3 and TRBJ2-7, with D perhaps matching TRBD1 (6 bases). CDR1 is ENHRY, CDR2 SYGVKD, per germline. The CDR3 has 13 amino acids. CDR3 DNA sequence: TGTGCCATCAGGCTACAGGGCTCCGACGAGCAGTACTTC. This gives the protein CAIRLQGSDEQYF.

This clonotype was seen only a few times. The chain joins TRBV5-1 to TRBJ2-1; 7 bases are shared with TRBD2. Germline V gene sequence: CDR1 SGHRS, CDR2 YFSETQ. V gave up 6 bases and J gave up 8 bases; unmatched junction bases: 8. CDR3 length: 13 amino acids. The CDR3 protein is CASKTGGADEQFF. Here the CDR3 DNA reads TGCGCCAGCAAGACGGGAGGCGCGGATGAGCAGTTCTTC.

The chain combines TRBV29-1 with TRBJ2-6, with D hard to call. Trimming stripped 1 base from V and 8 bases from J, with 9 bases between. CDR1 is SQVTM and CDR2 is ANQGSEA in the germline V gene. This CDR3 has 13 residues. CDR3 nucleotides: TGCAGCGTTGAAGGAATGGGGACCAACGTCCTGACTTTC. This codes for CSVEGMGTNVLTF.

The V gene is TRBV27, the J gene TRBJ2-1, with D unresolved. V lost 3 bases to trimming and J lost 1 base, with 10 bases between them. Germline CDR1 reads MNHEY; CDR2 reads SMNVEV (reference sequence). The CDR3 spans 15 residues. The DNA of the CDR3 is TGTGCCAGCAGTTTGACGGGCAGATCCTACAATGAGCAGTTCTTC. Translation gives CASSLTGRSYNEQFF.

The chain joins TRBV20-1 to TRBJ2-4; no firm D call. The CDR3 is 13 amino acids. Per the germline V gene, CDR1 is DFQATT and CDR2 is SNEGSKA (reference sequence). Trimming removed 7 bases from V and 5 bases from J, with 15 bases in between. This chain's CDR3 is CSVLRVTENIQYF. CDR3 bases: TGCAGTGTCCTACGGGTTACGGAAAACATTCAGTACTTC.

This clonotype has only a few counts. The V and J genes are TRBV2 and TRBJ2-3; no firm D call. The germline gives CDR1 SNHLY, CDR2 FYNNEI. The CDR3 consists of 11 residues. The V and J ends lost 7 bases and 3 bases respectively, with 5 bases between them. The CDR3 sequence: CASIWTDTQYF. The CDR3 DNA follows: TGTGCCAGCATCTGGACAGATACGCAGTATTTT.

This clonotype appeared a few times. The chain employs TRBV5-1 and TRBJ2-1; D is unclear. V was shortened by 6 bases and J by 4 bases, with 8 bases between the two germline ends. This CDR3 has 12 amino acids. Per germline, CDR1 SGHRS and CDR2 YFSETQ. The CDR3 DNA reads as TGCGCCAGCACCTCAGATTACAATGAGCAGTTCTTC. Translation gives CASTSDYNEQFF.

The table lists this clonotype with a few counts. The V call is TRBV10-3, the J call TRBJ2-1, with D perhaps being TRBD1 or TRBD2 (5 bases each). V was pared by 11 bases and J by 5 bases, with 13 bases between. Looked up from germline, CDR1 is ENHRY and CDR2 is SYGVKD. This CDR3 has 12 amino acids. The CDR3 nucleotides read TGTGCCTCCATGGGGGATCACAATGAGCAGTTCTTC. It yields the protein CASMGDHNEQFF.

Comments on this clonotype: Possible read error: a much larger clone is one base away. This sequence joins TRBV4-3 and TRBJ2-1, with 11 bases aligning to TRBD1. The junction had 11 bases not matched to a gene; V was cut back by 3 bases and J by 13 bases. This CDR3 spans 15 amino acids. Germline assignment: CDR1 LGHNA and CDR2 YSLEER. This CDR3 is CASSQGQGVGGTQFF. CDR3 coding DNA: TGCGCCAGCAGCCAGGGACAGGGGGTAGGTGGGACCCAGTTCTTC.

V and J are TRBV20-1 and TRBJ2-1; D gene uncertain. CDR1 is DFQATT, CDR2 SNEGSKA, per germline (reference sequence). The CDR3 is made up of 12 amino acids. V gave up 4 bases and J gave up 7 bases, with 11 bases separating them. The CDR3, as DNA: TGCAGTGCTAAACCGTGGGGAAATGAGCAGTTCTTC. Protein: CSAKPWGNEQFF.

This clonotype has a handful of counts. The chain is built from TRBV18 and TRBJ2-5; D perhaps matches TRBD2 (7 bases). Germline V gene data show CDR1 as KGHSH and CDR2 as LQKENI. The CDR3 covers 13 residues. V was shortened by 2 bases and J by 11 bases, with 15 bases between the two germline ends. CDR3 residues: CASSPFQGREQYF. CDR3 in DNA: TGTGCCAGCTCACCATTCCAGGGGCGGGAGCAGTACTTC.

V and J are TRBV14 and TRBJ2-1; tentatively, D is TRBD1 or TRBD2 (5 bases each). Looked up from germline, CDR1 is SGHDN and CDR2 is FVKESK. V lost 3 bases and J 2 bases, leaving 14 bases between the germline ends. This CDR3 has 16 residues. CDR3 loop: CASSQLTAATYNEQFF. Written as DNA, the CDR3 is TGTGCCAGCAGCCAGTTGACAGCGGCTACCTACAATGAGCAGTTCTTC. The entire variable domain, with the rest obtained from reference TRBV14 and TRBJ2-1, is as follows: EAGVTQFPSHSVIEKGQTVTLRCDPISGHDNLYWYRRVMGKEIKFLLHFVKESKQDESGMPNNRFLAERTGGTYSTLKVQPAELEDSGVYFCASSQLTAATYNEQFFGPGTRLTVL.

This clonotype was seen a handful of times. The chain couples TRBV28 to TRBJ1-2; the match to TRBD1 covers 7 bases. The CDR3 is 17 residues long. V lost 3 bases, J lost 0 bases, and 10 bases stayed unmatched. Germline values: CDR1 MDHEN, CDR2 SYDVKM. The CDR3 nucleotides read TGTGCCAGCAGTTTTCTTGTTGAGGGGGCAGCTAACTATGGCTACACCTTC. This encodes CASSFLVEGAANYGYTF.